This paragraph covers one T cell receptor beta chain sequence. The authors' processing: Reference gene primer amplification gave estimated nucleated cell counts. Sequencing used immunoSEQ multiplex PCR; TCRdb keeps in-frame clones, though not all of them. The V and J calls and clone size are taken from that table; D and trimming were inferred from the DNA. Altogether some 400,000 clones are present, 87% being singletons, with the ten largest covering about 10%. The data were taken from a study of blood T cell repertoires in COVID-19. Study information: The United States, Italy and Spain were the sources of the acute and convalescent COVID-19 samples. T cells, B-cell-depleted T cells, or PBMCs supplied cDNA or gDNA.

Trimming took off 7 bases at V and 14 bases at J, with 24 bases between the two ends. The CDR3 has 15 residues. Germline V gene sequence: CDR1 SNHLY, CDR2 FYNNEI. In Seattle, patients joined the study during active infection and were tracked longitudinally. The sample was peripheral blood. The origin of this receptor is a woman between 25 and 40 years old with COVID-19, enrolled during active disease. The rearrangement joins TRBV2 to TRBJ1-6; a weak D match, TRBD1 (6 bases). CDR3 nucleotides: TGTGCCAGCACCGGAGCAGGCAGGTCGGCAGGGGCCCTCCACTTT. This translates into CASTGAGRSAGALHF.